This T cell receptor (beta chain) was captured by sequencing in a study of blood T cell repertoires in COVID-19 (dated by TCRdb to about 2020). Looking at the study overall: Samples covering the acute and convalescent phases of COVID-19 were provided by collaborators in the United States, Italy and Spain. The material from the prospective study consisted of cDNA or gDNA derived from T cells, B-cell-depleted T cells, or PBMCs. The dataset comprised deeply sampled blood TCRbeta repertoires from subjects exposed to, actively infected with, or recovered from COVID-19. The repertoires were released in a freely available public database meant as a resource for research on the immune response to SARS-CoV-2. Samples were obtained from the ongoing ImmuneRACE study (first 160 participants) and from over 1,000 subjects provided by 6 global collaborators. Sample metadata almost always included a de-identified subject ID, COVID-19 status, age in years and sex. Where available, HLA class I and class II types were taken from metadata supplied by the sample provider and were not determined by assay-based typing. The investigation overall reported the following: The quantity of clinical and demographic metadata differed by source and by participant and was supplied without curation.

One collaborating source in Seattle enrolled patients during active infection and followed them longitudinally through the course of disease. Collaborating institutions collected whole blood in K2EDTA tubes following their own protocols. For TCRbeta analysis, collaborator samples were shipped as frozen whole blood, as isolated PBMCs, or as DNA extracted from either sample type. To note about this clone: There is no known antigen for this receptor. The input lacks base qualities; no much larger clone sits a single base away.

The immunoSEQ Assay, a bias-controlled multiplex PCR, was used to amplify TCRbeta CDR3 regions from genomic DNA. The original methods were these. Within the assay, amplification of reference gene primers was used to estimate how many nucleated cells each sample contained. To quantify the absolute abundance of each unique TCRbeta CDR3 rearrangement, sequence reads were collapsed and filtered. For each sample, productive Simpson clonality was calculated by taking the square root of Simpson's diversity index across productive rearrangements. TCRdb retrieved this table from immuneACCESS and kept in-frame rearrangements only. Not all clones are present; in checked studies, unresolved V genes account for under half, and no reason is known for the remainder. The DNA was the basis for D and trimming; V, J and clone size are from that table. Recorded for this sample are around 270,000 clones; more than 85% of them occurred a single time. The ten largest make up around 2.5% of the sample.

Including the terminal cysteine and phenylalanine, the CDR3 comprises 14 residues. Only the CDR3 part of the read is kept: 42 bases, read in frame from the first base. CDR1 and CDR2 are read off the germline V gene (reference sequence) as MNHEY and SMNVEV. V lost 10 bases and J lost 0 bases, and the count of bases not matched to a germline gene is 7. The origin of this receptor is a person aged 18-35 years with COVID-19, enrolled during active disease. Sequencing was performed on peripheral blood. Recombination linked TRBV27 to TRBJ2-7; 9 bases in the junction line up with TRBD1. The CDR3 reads CATSTGGPSYEQYF. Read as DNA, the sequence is TGTGCCACCTCGACAGGGGGACCCTCCTACGAGCAGTACTTC.